These 8 T cell receptor beta chains came from one sample sequenced in a study of shared clonotypes between healthy human individuals. Using immunoSEQ multiplex PCR, the repertoire was profiled, and TCRdb retains in-frame clones only, with some absent. The top ten clones hold about 0.11% of a sample with hundreds of thousands of clones, about 96% of them seen once. Selected positively for CCR7 and CD45RO-negative, naive CD8 cells excluded terminally differentiated effector memory CD45RA+ cells. The sequenced sample was naive CD8+ T cells sorted from blood. These receptors originate from a woman in her 30s in good health.

J is TRBJ2-1 and V is TRBV7-9; 10 bases agree with TRBD2. The trim removed 2 bases at V and 3 bases at J, leaving 13 bases unmatched. The CDR3 length is 19 residues. CDR1 and CDR2 (germline): SEHNR, FQNEAQ (reference sequence). This CDR3 reads CASSLTDTWTSGYYNEQFF. CDR3 sequence (DNA): TGTGCCAGCAGCTTAACTGATACCTGGACTAGCGGATACTACAATGAGCAGTTCTTC.

This clone was seen a single time. The J gene is TRBJ1-2, the V gene TRBV5-3; D might be TRBD1 (5 bases). TRBV5-3 is sorted into the ORF group, with uncertain function. V lost 5 bases and J lost 4, with 15 bases in between. This CDR3 region has 14 residues. CDR3 loop: CARRPLQEGYGYTF. CDR3 DNA: TGTGCCAGAAGACCCCTACAGGAGGGCTATGGCTACACCTTC.

The chain combines TRBV9 with TRBJ1-1; a weak D match, TRBD1 (6 bases). CDR1 and CDR2 from the germline V gene are SGDLS and YYNGEE. The CDR3 is 15 amino acids. V lost 4 bases, J lost 4 bases, and 17 bases lay in between. CDR3 in amino acids: CASSTTGSLGTEAFF. CDR3 DNA sequence: TGTGCCAGCAGCACCACAGGGTCTCTCGGCACTGAAGCTTTCTTT.

This clone appeared once. This chain connects TRBV5-3 to TRBJ2-1; D is unresolved. TRBV5-3 counts as an open reading frame of uncertain function. V was clipped by 3 bases and J by 1 base, with 11 bases between them. The CDR3 runs to 15 residues. The CDR3 nucleotides read TGTGCCAGAAGCTATCCAGGTGGGTCCTACAATGAGCAGTTCTTC. Its translation: CARSYPGGSYNEQFF.

This sequence joins TRBV9 and TRBJ2-4; unclear D gene. Germline CDR1 and CDR2: SGDLS and YYNGEE. With 3 bases removed from V and 0 bases from J, the gap between germline ends came to 19 bases. The CDR3 totals 18 residues. The CDR3, as DNA: TGTGCCAGCAGCGGATTTCAACAGCCCTATCTAGCCAAAAACATTCAGTACTTC. This gives the protein CASSGFQQPYLAKNIQYF.

This chain uses TRBV7-9 with TRBJ2-7, with a tentative D call TRBD2 (5 bases). The CDR3 has 15 residues. V was trimmed by 3 bases and J by 0 bases, leaving 12 bases between them. Germline CDR1 reads SEHNR; CDR2 reads FQNEAQ (reference sequence). The CDR3 loop reads CASSFGMSGSYEQYF. The CDR3 region has the DNA TGTGCCAGCAGCTTCGGGATGTCCGGCTCCTACGAGCAGTACTTC.

The chain combines TRBV28 with TRBJ2-1, with TRBD2 as a possible D gene (5 bases). Germline V lookup: CDR1 MDHEN, CDR2 SYDVKM. Trimming took off 4 bases at V and 0 bases at J, with 13 bases between the two ends. CDR3 size: 16 residues. CDR3 bases: TGTGCCAGCAGTTCAATTATAGGGAGCTCCTACAATGAGCAGTTCTTC. Protein product: CASSSIIGSSYNEQFF.

The V gene is TRBV28, the J gene TRBJ2-3, with 11 bases matching TRBD2. The J segment lost 10 bases and the V segment lost 3 bases, leaving 3 bases of the junction unmatched. Germline CDR1 MDHEN, CDR2 SYDVKM. CDR3 length: 13 residues. The CDR3 DNA reads TGTGCCAGCAGTTTGGCTAGCGGGAGGTCGCAGTATTTT. Amino acid sequence: CASSLASGRSQYF.